The rows below give T cell receptor beta chains drawn from one sample of a study of blood T cell repertoires in COVID-19. The data were produced by immunoSEQ multiplex PCR, yet TCRdb's version contains in-frame clones alone and is incomplete. The sample comprises tens of thousands of clones, less than 85% of which are singletons, and about 8.9% rests with the top ten. The specimen was peripheral blood. Receptor source: a human donor in a cohort sampled during active COVID-19. Both conserved end residues are part of each CDR3. A D gene is named only where the DNA matches it firmly. The size entry is marked missing in some rows and otherwise reads once, few, many or a size class.

V,J,D,size,DNA,CDR3
TRBV18,TRBJ2-3,NA,NA,TGTGCCAGCTCACCAAGGCTAGCAGATAGGGAGTATTTT,CASSPRLADREYF
TRBV19,TRBJ1-5,TRBD1,few,TGTGCCAGTAGTATACCTCCGGGACAGGGGATTCAGCCCCAGCATTTT,CASSIPPGQGIQPQHF
TRBV18,TRBJ2-1,TRBD1,NA,TGTGCCAGCTCAGAGACAGGGGTCAATGAGCAGTTCTTC,CASSETGVNEQFF
TRBV5-5,TRBJ1-4,NA,few,TGTGCCAGCAGCCCGGACCCAGGGGCAAATGAAAAACTGTTTTTT,CASSPDPGANEKLFF
TRBV10-1,TRBJ2-4,NA,NA,TGCGCCAGCAGCCCCGGACAGAACCGAGCCAAAAACATTCAGTACTTC,CASSPGQNRAKNIQYF
TRBV5-1,TRBJ2-3,NA,NA,TGCGCCAGCAGCTTTCAGGCGGATACGCAGTATTTT,CASSFQADTQYF
TRBV29-1,TRBJ2-7,TRBD1,NA,TGCAGCGCTGTCCGGACAGGGAACGAGCAGTACTTC,CSAVRTGNEQYF
TRBV19,TRBJ2-7,TRBD2,NA,TGTGCCTCACAACCCATAGCGGGAGTAAACGAGCAGTACTTC,CASQPIAGVNEQYF
TRBV6-6,TRBJ2-3,TRBD2,NA,TGTGCCAGCAGTTTAACCGGGACTAGCGGAACGTATACGCAGTATTTT,CASSLTGTSGTYTQYF
TRBV27,TRBJ2-7,NA,NA,TGTGCCAGCAGTTCACCGGGACTGTCAGGGTACGAGCAGTACTTC,CASSSPGLSGYEQYF
TRBV7-2,TRBJ2-6,NA,NA,TGTGCCAGCATGTACTCTGGGGCCAACGTCCTGACTTTC,CASMYSGANVLTF
TRBV7-2,TRBJ1-3,TRBD1,NA,TGTGCCAGCACCTCTCCTGGGACAGGGATCGACGGAAACACCATATATTTT,CASTSPGTGIDGNTIYF
TRBV30,TRBJ2-7,TRBD1,NA,TGTGCCTGGAGTGTACTGGGACAGGGCTACGAGCAGTACTTC,CAWSVLGQGYEQYF
TRBV5-4,TRBJ2-6,TRBD2,NA,TGTGCCAGCAGCGGGGGAGGGGCTGGGGCCAACGTCCTGACTTTC,CASSGGGAGANVLTF
TRBV6-5,TRBJ1-4,NA,NA,TGTGCCAGCAGTTACGAGGGCAGGCCCTCGAAGGAAAAACTGTTTTTT,CASSYEGRPSKEKLFF
TRBV20-1,TRBJ1-6,NA,NA,TGCAGTGCTAGTTCGGCAGACATAAATAATTCACCCCTCCACTTT,CSASSADINNSPLHF
TRBV27,TRBJ1-4,NA,NA,TGTGCCAGCAGTAGGAACGGGGGGCTAAAGGCAACTAATGAAAAACTGTTTTTT,CASSRNGGLKATNEKLFF
TRBV6-2/TRBV6-3,TRBJ2-3,NA,few,TGTGCCAGCAGTAGAGGACTTCAATCTAGCACAGATACGCAGTATTTT,CASSRGLQSSTDTQYF
TRBV6-2/TRBV6-3,TRBJ2-7,TRBD1,NA,TGTGCCAGCAGCCGAAATACAGGGGGATACGAGCAGTACTTC,CASSRNTGGYEQYF
TRBV6-5,TRBJ2-7,NA,NA,TGTGCCAGCAGTTACTCACTAGCCACCTCCTCGCACGAGCAGTACTTC,CASSYSLATSSHEQYF
TRBV4-3,TRBJ2-3,TRBD2,NA,TGCGCCAGCAGCCGAGGACTAGCGGGACTGGCAGATACGCAGTATTTT,CASSRGLAGLADTQYF
TRBV6-5,TRBJ1-5,NA,NA,TGTGCCAGCAGTTACTCGGGCTCAGGGCCCAATCAGCCCCAGCATTTT,CASSYSGSGPNQPQHF
TRBV9,TRBJ2-1,TRBD2,NA,TGTGCCAGCAGCGATAACCAGCGGGACTCCTACAATGAGCAGTTCTTC,CASSDNQRDSYNEQFF
TRBV15,TRBJ1-1,TRBD1,NA,TGTGCCACCAGCAGATCCGGGACAGGGCCTGAAGCTTTCTTT,CATSRSGTGPEAFF
TRBV5-1,TRBJ1-2,TRBD1,NA,TGCGCCAGCAGCTTGGTTGGACAGGGGGCATATGGCTACACCTTC,CASSLVGQGAYGYTF
TRBV9,TRBJ2-2,NA,NA,TGTGCCAGCAGCGAAACAGGGACGAACACCGGGGAGCTGTTTTTT,CASSETGTNTGELFF
TRBV4-3,TRBJ2-3,TRBD2,NA,TGCGCCAGCAGCCCGGCGGGAGGCGCAGATACGCAGTATTTT,CASSPAGGADTQYF
TRBV6-4,TRBJ2-2,NA,NA,TGTGCCAGCAGTGACTCTGAGACCGGGGAGCTGTTTTTT,CASSDSETGELFF
TRBV6-2/TRBV6-3,TRBJ1-1,NA,NA,TGTGCCAGCAGTTATCGAACCGGGGGGGGCGGTGTGAGTAACACTGAAGCTTTCTTT,CASSYRTGGGGVSNTEAFF
TRBV10-1,TRBJ2-1,NA,once,TGCGCCATTATATCCGGGGTTGGCCCCAATAATGAGCAGTTCTTC,CAIISGVGPNNEQFF
TRBV2,TRBJ2-5,TRBD2,once,TGTGCCAGCAGACCGGGGGGAGGGGAGACCCAGTACTTC,CASRPGGGETQYF
TRBV7-8,TRBJ2-3,TRBD1,NA,TGTGCCAGCAGCGGGACAGGGGGCCGAACAGTCCCGTATTTT,CASSGTGGRTVPYF
TRBV6-5,TRBJ2-1,TRBD2,NA,TGTGCCAGCAGTACACTAGCGGGAGGGCTGGATGAGCAGTTCTTC,CASSTLAGGLDEQFF
TRBV30,TRBJ1-6,NA,NA,TGTGCCTCAATCCTACCAGGGTACAGGGATAATTCACCCCTCCACTTT,CASILPGYRDNSPLHF
TRBV7-9,TRBJ2-3,TRBD1,few,TGTGCCAGCAGCCCCAACAGGGGGCGCACAGATACGCAGTATTTT,CASSPNRGRTDTQYF
TRBV29-1,TRBJ2-7,TRBD1,medium-sized,TGCAGCGTTGACACAGGGGGCTTGGACGAGCAGTACTTC,CSVDTGGLDEQYF
TRBV9,TRBJ2-7,NA,NA,TGTGCCAGTCAGGGTAGCTCCTACGAGCAGTACTTC,CASQGSSYEQYF
TRBV7-3,TRBJ2-5,NA,NA,TGTGCCAGCAGCTCCACCCCTATAGAGACCCAGTACTTC,CASSSTPIETQYF
TRBV28,TRBJ1-2,NA,NA,TGTGCCAGCCGTAGGAGCAGCGGAGGCTACACCTTC,CASRRSSGGYTF
TRBV3-1/TRBV3-2,TRBJ2-2,TRBD2,few,TGTGCCAGCAGCCCTCCGGGACTAGCGGGGAACCGGGAGCTGTTTTTT,CASSPPGLAGNRELFF
TRBV5-5,TRBJ2-5,NA,few,TGTGCCAGCAGCCCCCCGATAAGGGGGTCAGGAGAGACCCAGTACTTC,CASSPPIRGSGETQYF
TRBV4-3,TRBJ1-2,NA,NA,TGCGCCAGCAGCCAAGATTACGGGGTGCCAAGCTATGGCTACACCTTC,CASSQDYGVPSYGYTF
TRBV6-6,TRBJ2-3,TRBD2,once,TGTGCCAGCAGTTACTCCGGCGGGAGGAGCACAGATACGCAGTATTTT,CASSYSGGRSTDTQYF
TRBV11-2,TRBJ2-3,TRBD2,NA,TGTGCCAGCAGCTTAGGCGGGAGTGATACAGATACGCAGTATTTT,CASSLGGSDTDTQYF
TRBV7-9,TRBJ1-1,NA,NA,TGTGCCAGCAGCTTAACTAGGTTGAATGAAGCTTTCTTT,CASSLTRLNEAFF
TRBV5-1,TRBJ2-1,TRBD2,NA,TGCGCCAGCAGGGGGTCGGGACTAGCTAGGAATGAGCAGTTCTTC,CASRGSGLARNEQFF
TRBV27,TRBJ2-3,TRBD2,NA,TGTGCCAGCAGTCACAGACTAGCGGGAGTGACTAGCACAGATACGCAGTATTTT,CASSHRLAGVTSTDTQYF
TRBV28,TRBJ1-1,TRBD1,NA,TGTGCCAGCAGAACCCTCCGGGACAGATTGAACACTGAAGCTTTCTTT,CASRTLRDRLNTEAFF
TRBV18,TRBJ2-3,NA,NA,TGTGCCAGCTCACCCCCCGGGGGGCGCACAGATACGCAGTATTTT,CASSPPGGRTDTQYF
TRBV3-1/TRBV3-2,TRBJ2-7,TRBD1,NA,TGTGCCAGCAGCAACCGACAGGGAAAGAACTACGAGCAGTACTTC,CASSNRQGKNYEQYF
TRBV29-1,TRBJ2-1,TRBD2,few,TGCAGCGTTGAAGATGATAGCGGGAGCTCCTACAATGAGCAGTTCTTC,CSVEDDSGSSYNEQFF
TRBV5-5,TRBJ2-7,TRBD2,once,TGTGCCAGCAGCCCGGGCGGGGGGAGTCGGGCCTACGAGCAGTACTTC,CASSPGGGSRAYEQYF
TRBV5-1,TRBJ1-2,TRBD1,medium-sized,TGCGCCAGCAGCTTGGGAGACAGGGGAGGCTATGGCTACACCTTC,CASSLGDRGGYGYTF
TRBV6-2/TRBV6-3,TRBJ1-1,NA,NA,TGTGCCAGCAGTAGCGGCGGGGGGGCGCGTCGCGAAGCTTTCTTT,CASSSGGGARREAFF
TRBV15,TRBJ2-1,TRBD2,NA,TGTGCCACCAGCAGAGATGTAGCGGGAGGTGGCAATGAGCAGTTCTTC,CATSRDVAGGGNEQFF